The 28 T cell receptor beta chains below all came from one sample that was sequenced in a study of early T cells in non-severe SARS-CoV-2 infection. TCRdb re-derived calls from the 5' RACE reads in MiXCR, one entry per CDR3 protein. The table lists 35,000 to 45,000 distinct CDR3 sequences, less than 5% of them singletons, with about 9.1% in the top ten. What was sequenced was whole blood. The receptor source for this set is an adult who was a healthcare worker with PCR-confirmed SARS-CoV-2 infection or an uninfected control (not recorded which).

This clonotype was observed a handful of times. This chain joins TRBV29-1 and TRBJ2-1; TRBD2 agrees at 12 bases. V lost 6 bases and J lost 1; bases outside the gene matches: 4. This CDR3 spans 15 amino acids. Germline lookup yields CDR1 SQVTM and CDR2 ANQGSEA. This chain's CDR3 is CSVRTSGMSYNEQFF. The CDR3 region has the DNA TGCAGCGTCCGGACTAGCGGGATGTCCTACAATGAGCAGTTCTTC.

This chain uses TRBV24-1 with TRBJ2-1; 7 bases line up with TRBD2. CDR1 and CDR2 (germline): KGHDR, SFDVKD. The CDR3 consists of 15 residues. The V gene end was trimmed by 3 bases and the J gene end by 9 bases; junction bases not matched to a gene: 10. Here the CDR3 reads CATSDVRGGASEQFF. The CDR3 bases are TGTGCCACCAGTGATGTACGGGGAGGGGCCAGTGAGCAGTTCTTC.

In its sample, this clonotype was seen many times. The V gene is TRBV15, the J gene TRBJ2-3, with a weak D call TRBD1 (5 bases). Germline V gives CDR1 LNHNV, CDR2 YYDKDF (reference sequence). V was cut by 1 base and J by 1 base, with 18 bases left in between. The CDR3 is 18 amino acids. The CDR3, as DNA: TGTGCCACCAGCAGAGGGACCAGCCAGGGTCGACGCACAGATACGCAGTATTTT. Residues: CATSRGTSQGRRTDTQYF.

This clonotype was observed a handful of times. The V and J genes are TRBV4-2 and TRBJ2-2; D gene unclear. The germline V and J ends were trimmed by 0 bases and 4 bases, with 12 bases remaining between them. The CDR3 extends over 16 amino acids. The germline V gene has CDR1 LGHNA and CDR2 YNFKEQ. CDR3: CASSQEARRSTGELFF. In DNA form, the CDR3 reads TGTGCCAGCAGCCAAGAAGCTAGGCGAAGCACCGGGGAGCTGTTTTTT.

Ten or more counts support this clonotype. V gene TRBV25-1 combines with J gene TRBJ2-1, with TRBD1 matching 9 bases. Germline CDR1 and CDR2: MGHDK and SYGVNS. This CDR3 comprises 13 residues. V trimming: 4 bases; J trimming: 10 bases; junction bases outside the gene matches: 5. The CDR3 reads CASSAQTGGEQFF. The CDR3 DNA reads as TGTGCCAGCAGTGCACAAACAGGGGGCGAGCAGTTCTTC.

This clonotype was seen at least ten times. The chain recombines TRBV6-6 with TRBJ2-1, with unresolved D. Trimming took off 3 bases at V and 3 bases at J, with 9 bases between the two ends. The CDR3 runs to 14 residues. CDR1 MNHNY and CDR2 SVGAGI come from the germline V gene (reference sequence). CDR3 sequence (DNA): TGTGCCAGCAGTTATTCTGAGGACTACAATGAGCAGTTCTTC. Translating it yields CASSYSEDYNEQFF.

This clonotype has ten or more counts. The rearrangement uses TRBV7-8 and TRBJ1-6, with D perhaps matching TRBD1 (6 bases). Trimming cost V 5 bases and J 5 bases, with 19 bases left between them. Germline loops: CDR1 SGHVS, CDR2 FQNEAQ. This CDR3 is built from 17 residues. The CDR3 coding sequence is TGTGCCAGCAGCCTAGGGGCCAGGACAGTCAATAATTCACCCCTCCACTTT. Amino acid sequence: CASSLGARTVNNSPLHF.

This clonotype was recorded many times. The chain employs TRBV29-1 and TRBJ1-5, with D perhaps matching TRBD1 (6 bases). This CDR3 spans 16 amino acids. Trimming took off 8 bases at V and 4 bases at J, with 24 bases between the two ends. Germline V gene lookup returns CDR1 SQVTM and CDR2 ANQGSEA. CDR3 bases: TGCAGCCGATGTGGTCTAACAGGGCGCCCAAATCAGCCCCAGCATTTT. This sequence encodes CSRCGLTGRPNQPQHF.

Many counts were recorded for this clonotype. CDR3 nucleotide sequence: TGTGCCAGCAGTTACAGGGCGGGGAACACCGGGGAGCTGTTTTTT. This encodes CASSYRAGNTGELFF. V and J are TRBV6-5 and TRBJ2-2; TRBD2 is a possible D gene (5 bases). This CDR3 is 15 amino acids long. From germline, CDR1 is MNHEY and CDR2 SVGAGI. The V gene lost 2 bases and the J gene lost 1 base, with 8 bases spanning the gap.

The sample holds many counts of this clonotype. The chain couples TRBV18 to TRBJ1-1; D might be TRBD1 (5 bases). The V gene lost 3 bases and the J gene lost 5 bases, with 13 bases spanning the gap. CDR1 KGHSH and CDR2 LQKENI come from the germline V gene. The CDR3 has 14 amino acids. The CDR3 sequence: CASSPRDSWTEAFF. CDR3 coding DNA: TGTGCCAGCTCACCGAGAGACAGTTGGACTGAAGCTTTCTTT.

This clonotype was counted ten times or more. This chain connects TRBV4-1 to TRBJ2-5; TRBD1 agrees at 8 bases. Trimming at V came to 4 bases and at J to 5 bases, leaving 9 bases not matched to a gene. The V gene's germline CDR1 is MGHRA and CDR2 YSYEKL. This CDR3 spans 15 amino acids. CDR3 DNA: TGCGCCAGCAGCCCAGGGGGCGCATTCCAGGAGACCCAGTACTTC. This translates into CASSPGGAFQETQYF.

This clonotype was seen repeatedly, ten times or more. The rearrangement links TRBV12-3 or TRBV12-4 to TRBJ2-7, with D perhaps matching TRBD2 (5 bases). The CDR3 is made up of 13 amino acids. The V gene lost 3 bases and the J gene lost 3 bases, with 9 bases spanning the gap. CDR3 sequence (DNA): TGTGCCAGCAGTTTGGAGGTGGACTACGAGCAGTACTTC. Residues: CASSLEVDYEQYF.

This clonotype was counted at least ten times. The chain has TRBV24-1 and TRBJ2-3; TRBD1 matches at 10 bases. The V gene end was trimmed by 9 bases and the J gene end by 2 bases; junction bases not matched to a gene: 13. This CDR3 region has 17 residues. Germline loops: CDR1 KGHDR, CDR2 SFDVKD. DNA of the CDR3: TGTGCCACCGGCCAGCTCGGGACAGGGGAATACACAGATACGCAGTATTTT. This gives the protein CATGQLGTGEYTDTQYF.

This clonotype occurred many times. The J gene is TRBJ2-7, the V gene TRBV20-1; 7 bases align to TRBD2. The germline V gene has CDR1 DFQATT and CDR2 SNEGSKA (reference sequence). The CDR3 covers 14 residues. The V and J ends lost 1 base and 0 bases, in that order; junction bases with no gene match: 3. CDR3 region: CSARGGSGSYEQYF. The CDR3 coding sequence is TGCAGTGCTAGAGGCGGGAGTGGCTCCTACGAGCAGTACTTC.

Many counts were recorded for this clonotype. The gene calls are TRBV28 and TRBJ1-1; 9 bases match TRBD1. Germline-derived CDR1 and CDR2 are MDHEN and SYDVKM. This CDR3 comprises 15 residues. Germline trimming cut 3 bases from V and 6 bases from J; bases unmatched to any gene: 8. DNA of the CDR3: TGTGCCAGCAGTTTGGGAGGACAGGGGACTCCTGAAGCTTTCTTT. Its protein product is CASSLGGQGTPEAFF.

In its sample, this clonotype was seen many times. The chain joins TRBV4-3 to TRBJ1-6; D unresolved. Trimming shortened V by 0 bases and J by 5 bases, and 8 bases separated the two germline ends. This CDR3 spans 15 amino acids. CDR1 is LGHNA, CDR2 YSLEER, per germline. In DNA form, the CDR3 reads TGCGCCAGCAGCCAAGATACACAGAATAATTCACCCCTCCACTTT. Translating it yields CASSQDTQNNSPLHF.

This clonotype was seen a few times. The CDR3 DNA follows: TGTGCCAGCAGCCAAGTCGGGACTTCTCAAGAGACCCAGTACTTC. This translates into CASSQVGTSQETQYF. V is TRBV7-9 and J is TRBJ2-5; a possible D gene is TRBD2 (6 bases). V was cut by 5 bases and J by 2 bases, with 15 bases left in between. CDR1 is SEHNR, CDR2 FQNEAQ, per germline (reference sequence). The CDR3 runs 15 residues.

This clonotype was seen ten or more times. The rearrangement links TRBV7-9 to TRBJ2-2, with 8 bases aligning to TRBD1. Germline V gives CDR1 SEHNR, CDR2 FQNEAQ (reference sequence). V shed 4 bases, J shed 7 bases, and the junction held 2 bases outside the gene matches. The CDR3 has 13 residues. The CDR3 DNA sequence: TGTGCCAGCAGCTCCACAGGGGGCGGGGAGCTGTTTTTT. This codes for CASSSTGGGELFF. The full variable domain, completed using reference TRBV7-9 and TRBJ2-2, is DTGVSQNPRHKITKRGQNVTFRCDPISEHNRLYWYRQTLGQGPEFLTYFQNEAQLEKSRLLSDRFSAERPKGSFSTLEIQRTEQGDSAMYLCASSSTGGGELFFGEGSRLTVL.

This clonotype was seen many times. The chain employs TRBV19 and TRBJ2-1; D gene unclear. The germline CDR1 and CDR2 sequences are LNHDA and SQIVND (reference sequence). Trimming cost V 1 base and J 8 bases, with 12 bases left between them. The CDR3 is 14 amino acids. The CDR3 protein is CASSIGLLLYEQFF. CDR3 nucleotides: TGTGCCAGTAGTATAGGTCTTCTCCTGTATGAGCAGTTCTTC. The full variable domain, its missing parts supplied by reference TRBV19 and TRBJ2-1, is DGGITQSPKYLFRKEGQNVTLSCEQNLNHDAMYWYRQDPGQGLRLIYYSQIVNDFQKGDIAEGYSVSREKKESFPLTVTSAQKNPTAFYLCASSIGLLLYEQFFGPGTRLTVL.

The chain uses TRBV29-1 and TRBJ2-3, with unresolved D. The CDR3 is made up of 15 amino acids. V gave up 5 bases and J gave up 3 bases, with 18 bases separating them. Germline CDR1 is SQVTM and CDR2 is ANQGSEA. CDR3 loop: CSVTVTGPGTDTQYF. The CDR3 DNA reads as TGCAGCGTTACCGTAACCGGGCCCGGAACAGATACGCAGTATTTT.

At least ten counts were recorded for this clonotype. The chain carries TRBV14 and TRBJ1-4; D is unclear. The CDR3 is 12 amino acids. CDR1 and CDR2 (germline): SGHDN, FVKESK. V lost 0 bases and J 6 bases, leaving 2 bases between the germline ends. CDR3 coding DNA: TGTGCCAGCAGCCAAGAAGATGAAAAACTGTTTTTT. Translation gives CASSQEDEKLFF.

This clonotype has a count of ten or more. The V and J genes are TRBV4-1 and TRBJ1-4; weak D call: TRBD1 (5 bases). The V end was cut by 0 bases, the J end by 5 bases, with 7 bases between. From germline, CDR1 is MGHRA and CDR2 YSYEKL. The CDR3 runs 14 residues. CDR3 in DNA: TGCGCCAGCAGCCAAGACCAGGGAAATGAAAAACTGTTTTTT. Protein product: CASSQDQGNEKLFF.

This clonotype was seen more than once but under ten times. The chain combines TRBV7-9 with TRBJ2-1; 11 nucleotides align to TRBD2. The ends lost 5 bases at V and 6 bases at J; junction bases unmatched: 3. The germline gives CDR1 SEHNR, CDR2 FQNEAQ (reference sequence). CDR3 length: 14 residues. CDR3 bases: TGTGCCAGCAGCCGCACTAGCGGGGGCAATGAGCAGTTCTTC. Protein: CASSRTSGGNEQFF.

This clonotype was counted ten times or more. In nucleotides, the CDR3 is TGTGCCAGCAGCTTTTCGGGACTAGCTGGAGATACGCAGTATTTT. Encoded protein: CASSFSGLAGDTQYF. The chain has TRBV7-9 and TRBJ2-3; 9 positions match TRBD2. The ends lost 3 bases at V and 5 bases at J; junction bases unmatched: 6. Germline V CDR1 and CDR2: SEHNR, FQNEAQ (reference sequence). The CDR3 consists of 15 residues.

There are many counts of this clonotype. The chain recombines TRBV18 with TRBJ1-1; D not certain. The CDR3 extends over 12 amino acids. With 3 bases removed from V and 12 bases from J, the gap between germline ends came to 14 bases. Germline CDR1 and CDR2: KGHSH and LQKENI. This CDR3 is CASSPTSDKTFF. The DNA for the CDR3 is TGTGCCAGCTCACCGACGTCGGATAAAACTTTCTTT.

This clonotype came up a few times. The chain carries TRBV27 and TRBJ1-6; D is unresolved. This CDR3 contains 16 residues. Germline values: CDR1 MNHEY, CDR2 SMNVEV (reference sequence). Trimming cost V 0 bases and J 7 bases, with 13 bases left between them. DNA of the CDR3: TGTGCCAGCAGTTTATCCTACTTCAGAGGCAATTCACCCCTCCACTTT. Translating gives CASSLSYFRGNSPLHF.

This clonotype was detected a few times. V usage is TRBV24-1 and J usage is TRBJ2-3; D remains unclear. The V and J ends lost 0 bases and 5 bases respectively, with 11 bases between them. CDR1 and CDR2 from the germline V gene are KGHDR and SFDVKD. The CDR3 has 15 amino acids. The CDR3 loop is CATSDLPSGKDTQYF. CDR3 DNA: TGTGCCACCAGTGATTTGCCATCGGGCAAAGATACGCAGTATTTT.

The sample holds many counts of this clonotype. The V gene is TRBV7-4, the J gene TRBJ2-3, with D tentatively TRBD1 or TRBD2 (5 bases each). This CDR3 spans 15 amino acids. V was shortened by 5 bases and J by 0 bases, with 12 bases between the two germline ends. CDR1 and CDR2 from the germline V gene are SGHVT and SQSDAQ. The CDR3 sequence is CASSNRDPSTDTQYF. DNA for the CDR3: TGTGCCAGCAGCAACCGGGACCCAAGCACAGATACGCAGTATTTT.